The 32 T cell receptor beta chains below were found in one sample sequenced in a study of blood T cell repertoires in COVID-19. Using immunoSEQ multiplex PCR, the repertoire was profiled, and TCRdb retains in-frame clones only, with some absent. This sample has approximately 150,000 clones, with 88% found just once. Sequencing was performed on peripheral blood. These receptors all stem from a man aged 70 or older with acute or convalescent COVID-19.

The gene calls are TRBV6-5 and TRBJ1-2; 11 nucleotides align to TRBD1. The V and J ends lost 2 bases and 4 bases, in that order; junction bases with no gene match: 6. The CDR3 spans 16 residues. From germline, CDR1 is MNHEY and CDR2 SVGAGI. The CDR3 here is CASSYPRTGGGYGYTF. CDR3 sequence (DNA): TGTGCCAGCAGTTACCCCCGGACAGGGGGCGGCTATGGCTACACCTTC.

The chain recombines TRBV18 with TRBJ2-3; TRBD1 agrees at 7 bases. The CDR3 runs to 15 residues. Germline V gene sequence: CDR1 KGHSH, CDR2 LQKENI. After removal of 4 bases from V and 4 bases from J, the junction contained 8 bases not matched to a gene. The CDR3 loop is CASSLGQAGADTQYF. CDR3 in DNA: TGTGCCAGCTCACTCGGACAGGCAGGGGCAGATACGCAGTATTTT.

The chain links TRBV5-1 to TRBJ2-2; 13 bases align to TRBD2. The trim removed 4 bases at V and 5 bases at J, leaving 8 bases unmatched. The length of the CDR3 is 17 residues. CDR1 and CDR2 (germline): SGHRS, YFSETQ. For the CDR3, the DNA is TGCGCCAGCAGCCTTGGACTAGCGGGAGTAAGGACCGGGGAGCTGTTTTTT. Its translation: CASSLGLAGVRTGELFF.

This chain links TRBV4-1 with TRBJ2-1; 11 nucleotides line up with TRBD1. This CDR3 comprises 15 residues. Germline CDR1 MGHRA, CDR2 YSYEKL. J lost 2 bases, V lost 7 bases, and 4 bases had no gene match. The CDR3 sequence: CASNPGQGAYNEQFF. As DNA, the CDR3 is TGCGCCAGCAACCCGGGACAGGGGGCCTACAATGAGCAGTTCTTC.

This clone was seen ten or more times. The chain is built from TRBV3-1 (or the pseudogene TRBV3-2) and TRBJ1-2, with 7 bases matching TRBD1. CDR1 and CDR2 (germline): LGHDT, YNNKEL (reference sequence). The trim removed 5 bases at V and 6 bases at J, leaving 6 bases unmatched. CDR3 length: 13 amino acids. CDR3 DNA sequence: TGTGCCAGCAGCAGCAGGGGGGACGATGGCTACACCTTC. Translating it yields CASSSRGDDGYTF.

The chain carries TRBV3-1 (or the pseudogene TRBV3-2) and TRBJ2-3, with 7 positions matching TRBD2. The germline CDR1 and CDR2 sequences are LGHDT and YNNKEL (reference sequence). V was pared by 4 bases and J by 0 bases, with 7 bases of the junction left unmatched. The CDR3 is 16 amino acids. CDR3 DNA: TGTGCCAGCAGCCTGACCAGCGGGGCTAGCACAGATACGCAGTATTTT. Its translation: CASSLTSGASTDTQYF.

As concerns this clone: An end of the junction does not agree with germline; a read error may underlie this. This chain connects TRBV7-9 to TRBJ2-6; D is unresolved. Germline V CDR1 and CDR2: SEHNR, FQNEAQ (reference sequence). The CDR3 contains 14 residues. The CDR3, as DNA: TGTGCCAGCATCTTAGGCGGTGGGGCCAACGTCCTGACTTTC. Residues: CASILGGGANVLTF. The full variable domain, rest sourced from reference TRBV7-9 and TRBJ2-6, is DTGVSQNPRHKITKRGQNVTFRCDPISEHNRLYWYRQTLGQGPEFLTYFQNEAQLEKSRLLSDRFSAERPKGSFSTLEIQRTEQGDSAMYLCASILGGGANVLTFGAGSRLTVL.

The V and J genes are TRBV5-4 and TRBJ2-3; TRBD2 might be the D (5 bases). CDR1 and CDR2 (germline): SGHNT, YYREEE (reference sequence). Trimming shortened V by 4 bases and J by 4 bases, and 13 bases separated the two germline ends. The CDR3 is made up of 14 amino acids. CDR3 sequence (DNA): TGTGCCAGCAGCCCCCGGGGTGGGGCAGATACGCAGTATTTT. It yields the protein CASSPRGGADTQYF.

In DNA form, the CDR3 reads TGTGCCAGCAATCGTGCCACAGGGCAAGGCTACACCTTC. Translating it yields CASNRATGQGYTF. J is TRBJ1-2 and V is TRBV2; the D gene is possibly TRBD1 (6 bases). Germline V gene data show CDR1 as SNHLY and CDR2 as FYNNEI. The CDR3 sequence is 13 residues long. V dropped 7 bases and J dropped 8 bases, with 17 bases sitting between them.

In DNA, the CDR3 is TGTGCCAGCAGCTTGGTGGTGGGAGGTGGCACAGATACGCAGTATTTT. Residues: CASSLVVGGGTDTQYF. V gene TRBV7-9 combines with J gene TRBJ2-3, with D possibly matching TRBD2 (6 bases). V was trimmed by 3 bases and J by 1 base, leaving 14 bases between them. Germline V gene data show CDR1 as SEHNR and CDR2 as FQNEAQ (reference sequence). The CDR3 totals 16 residues.

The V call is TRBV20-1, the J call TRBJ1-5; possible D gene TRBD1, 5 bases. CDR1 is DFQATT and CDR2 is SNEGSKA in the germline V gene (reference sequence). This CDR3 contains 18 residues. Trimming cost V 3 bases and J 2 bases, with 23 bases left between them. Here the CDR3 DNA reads TGCAGTGCTAGTCAAGCAAGTTACAGGCAAGGAGGCAATCAGCCCCAGCATTTT. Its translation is CSASQASYRQGGNQPQHF.

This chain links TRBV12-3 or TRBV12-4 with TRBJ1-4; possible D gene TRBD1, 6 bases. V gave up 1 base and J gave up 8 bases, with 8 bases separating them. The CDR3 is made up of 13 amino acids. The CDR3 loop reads CASSLGGGEKLFF. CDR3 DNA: TGTGCCAGCAGTTTAGGGGGGGGCGAAAAACTGTTTTTT.

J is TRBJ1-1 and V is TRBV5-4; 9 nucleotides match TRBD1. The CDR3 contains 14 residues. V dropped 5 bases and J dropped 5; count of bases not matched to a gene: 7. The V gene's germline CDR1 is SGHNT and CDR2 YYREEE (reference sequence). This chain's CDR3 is CASRADRGGTEAFF. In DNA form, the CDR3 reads TGTGCCAGCAGAGCGGACAGGGGAGGAACTGAAGCTTTCTTT.

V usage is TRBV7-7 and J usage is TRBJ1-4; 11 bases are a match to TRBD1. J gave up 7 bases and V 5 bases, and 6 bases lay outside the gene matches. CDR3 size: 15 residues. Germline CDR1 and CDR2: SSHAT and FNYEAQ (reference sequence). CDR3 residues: CASSTGQGAPEKLFF. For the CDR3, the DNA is TGTGCCAGCAGCACAGGACAGGGGGCGCCTGAAAAACTGTTTTTT.

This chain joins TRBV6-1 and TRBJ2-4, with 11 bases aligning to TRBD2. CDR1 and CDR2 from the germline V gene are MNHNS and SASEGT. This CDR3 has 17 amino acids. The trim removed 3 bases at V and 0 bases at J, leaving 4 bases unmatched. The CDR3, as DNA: TGTGCCAGCAGTGAGAGACTAGCGGGACTAGCCAAAAACATTCAGTACTTC. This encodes CASSERLAGLAKNIQYF.

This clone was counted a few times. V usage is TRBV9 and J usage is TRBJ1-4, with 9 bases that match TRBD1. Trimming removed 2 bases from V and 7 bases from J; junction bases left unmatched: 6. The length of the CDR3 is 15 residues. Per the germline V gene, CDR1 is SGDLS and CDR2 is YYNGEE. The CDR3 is CASSVTGGLGEKLFF. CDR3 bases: TGTGCCAGCAGCGTCACAGGGGGCCTTGGTGAAAAACTGTTTTTT.

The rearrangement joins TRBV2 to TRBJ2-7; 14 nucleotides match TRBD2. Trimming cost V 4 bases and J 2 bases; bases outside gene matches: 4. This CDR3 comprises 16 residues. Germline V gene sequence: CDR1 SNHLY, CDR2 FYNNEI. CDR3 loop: CASSVGLAGATYEQYF. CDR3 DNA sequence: TGTGCCAGCAGTGTGGGACTAGCGGGGGCCACCTACGAGCAGTACTTC.

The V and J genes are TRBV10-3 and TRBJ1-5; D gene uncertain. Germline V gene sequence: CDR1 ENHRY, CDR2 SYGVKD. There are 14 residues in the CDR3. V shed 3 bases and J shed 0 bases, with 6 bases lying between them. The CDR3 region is CAISDLNSNQPQHF. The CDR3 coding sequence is TGTGCCATCAGTGATCTTAATAGCAATCAGCCCCAGCATTTT.

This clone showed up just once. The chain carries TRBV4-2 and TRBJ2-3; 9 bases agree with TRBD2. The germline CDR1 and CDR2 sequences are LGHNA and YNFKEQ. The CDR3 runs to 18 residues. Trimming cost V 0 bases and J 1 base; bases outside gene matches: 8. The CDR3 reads CASSQDLAGGERTDTQYF. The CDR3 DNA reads TGTGCCAGCAGCCAAGATTTGGCGGGGGGGGAACGCACAGATACGCAGTATTTT.

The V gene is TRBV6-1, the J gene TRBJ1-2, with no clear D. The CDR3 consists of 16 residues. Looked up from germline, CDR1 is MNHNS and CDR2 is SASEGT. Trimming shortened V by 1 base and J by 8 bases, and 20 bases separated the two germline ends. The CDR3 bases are TGTGCCAGCAGTGAAGGGAGCAAAAGAGGCCCCTTCGGCTACACCTTC. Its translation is CASSEGSKRGPFGYTF.

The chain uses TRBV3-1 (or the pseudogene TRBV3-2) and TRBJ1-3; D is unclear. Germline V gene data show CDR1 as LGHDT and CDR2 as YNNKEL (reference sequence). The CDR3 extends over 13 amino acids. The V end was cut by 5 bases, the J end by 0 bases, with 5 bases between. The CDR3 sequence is CASSFISGNTIYF. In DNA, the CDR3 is TGTGCCAGCAGCTTTATCTCTGGAAACACCATATATTTT.

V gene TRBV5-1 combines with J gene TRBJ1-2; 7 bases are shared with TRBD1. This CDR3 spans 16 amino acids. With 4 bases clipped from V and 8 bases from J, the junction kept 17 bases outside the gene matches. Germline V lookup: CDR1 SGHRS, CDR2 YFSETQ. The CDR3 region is CASSLARQGDRWGYTF. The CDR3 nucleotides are TGCGCCAGCAGCCTGGCCAGGCAGGGGGATAGATGGGGCTACACCTTC.

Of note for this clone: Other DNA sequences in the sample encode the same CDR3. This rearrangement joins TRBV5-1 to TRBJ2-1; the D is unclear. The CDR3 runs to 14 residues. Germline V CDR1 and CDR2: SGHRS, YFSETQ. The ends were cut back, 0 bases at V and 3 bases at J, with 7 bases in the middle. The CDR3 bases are TGCGCCAGCAGCTTGGGTCAGATCTACAATGAGCAGTTCTTC. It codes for CASSLGQIYNEQFF. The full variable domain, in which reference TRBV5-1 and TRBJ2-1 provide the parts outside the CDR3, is KAGVTQTPRYLIKTRGQQVTLSCSPISGHRSVSWYQQTPGQGLQFLFEYFSETQRNKGNFPGRFSGRQFSNSRSEMNVSTLELGDSALYLCASSLGQIYNEQFFGPGTRLTVL.

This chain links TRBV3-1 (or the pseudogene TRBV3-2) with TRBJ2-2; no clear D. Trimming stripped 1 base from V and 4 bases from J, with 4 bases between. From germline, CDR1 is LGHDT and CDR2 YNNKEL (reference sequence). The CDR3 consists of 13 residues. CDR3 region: CASSQVRTGELFF. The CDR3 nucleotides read TGTGCCAGCAGCCAAGTCCGCACCGGGGAGCTGTTTTTT.

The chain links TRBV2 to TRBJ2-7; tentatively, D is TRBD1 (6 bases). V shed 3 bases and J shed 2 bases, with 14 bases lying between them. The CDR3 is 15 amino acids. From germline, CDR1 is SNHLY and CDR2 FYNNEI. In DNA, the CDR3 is TGTGCCAGCAGTGAGCAAGGCGGACAGACCTACGAGCAGTACTTC. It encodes CASSEQGGQTYEQYF. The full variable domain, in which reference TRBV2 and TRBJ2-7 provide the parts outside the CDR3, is EPEVTQTPSHQVTQMGQEVILRCVPISNHLYFYWYRQILGQKVEFLVSFYNNEISEKSEIFDDQFSVERPDGSNFTLKIRSTKLEDSAMYFCASSEQGGQTYEQYFGPGTRLTVT.

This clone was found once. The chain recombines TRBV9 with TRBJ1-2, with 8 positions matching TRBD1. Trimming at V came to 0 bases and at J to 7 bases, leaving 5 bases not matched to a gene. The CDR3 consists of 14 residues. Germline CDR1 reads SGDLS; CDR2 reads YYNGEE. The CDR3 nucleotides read TGTGCCAGCAGCGTAGAGCCCGGACAGGGTGGCTACACCTTC. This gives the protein CASSVEPGQGGYTF.

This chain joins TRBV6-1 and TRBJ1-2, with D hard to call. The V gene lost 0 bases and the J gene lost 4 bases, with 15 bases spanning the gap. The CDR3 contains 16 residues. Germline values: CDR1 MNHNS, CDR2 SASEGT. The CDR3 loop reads CASSEASSGFGYGYTF. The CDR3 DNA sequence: TGTGCCAGCAGTGAAGCCTCCTCAGGCTTCGGCTATGGCTACACCTTC.

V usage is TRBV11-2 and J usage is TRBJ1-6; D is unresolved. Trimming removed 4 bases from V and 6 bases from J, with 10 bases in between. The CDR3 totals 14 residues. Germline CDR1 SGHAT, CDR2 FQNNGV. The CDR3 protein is CASSSRRSNSPLHF. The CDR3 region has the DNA TGTGCCAGCAGCTCCCGCCGCAGTAATTCACCCCTCCACTTT.

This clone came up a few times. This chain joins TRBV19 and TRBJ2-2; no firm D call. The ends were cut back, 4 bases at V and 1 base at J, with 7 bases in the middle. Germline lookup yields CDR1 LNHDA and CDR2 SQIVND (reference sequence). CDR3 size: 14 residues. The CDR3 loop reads CASSKSRNTGELFF. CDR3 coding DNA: TGTGCCAGTAGTAAGAGCCGGAACACCGGGGAGCTGTTTTTT.

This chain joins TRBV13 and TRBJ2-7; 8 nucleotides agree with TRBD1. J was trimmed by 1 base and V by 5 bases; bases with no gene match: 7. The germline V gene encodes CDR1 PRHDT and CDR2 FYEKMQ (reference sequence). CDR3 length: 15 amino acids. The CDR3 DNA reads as TGTGCCAGCAGCCTGAAGGACAGGGCATCCTACGAGCAGTACTTC. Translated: CASSLKDRASYEQYF.

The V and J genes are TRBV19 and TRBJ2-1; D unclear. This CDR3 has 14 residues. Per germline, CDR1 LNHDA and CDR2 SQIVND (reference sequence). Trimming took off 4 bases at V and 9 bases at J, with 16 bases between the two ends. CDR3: CASSTSARIGEQFF. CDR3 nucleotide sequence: TGTGCCAGTAGTACCTCCGCGCGCATTGGTGAGCAGTTCTTC.

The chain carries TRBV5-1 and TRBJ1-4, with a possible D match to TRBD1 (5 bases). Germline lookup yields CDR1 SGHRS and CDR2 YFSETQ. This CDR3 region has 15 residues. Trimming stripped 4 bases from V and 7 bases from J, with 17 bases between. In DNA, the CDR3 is TGCGCCAGCAGCCGTGACAGCGGGGGGTCTGAAAAACTGTTTTTT. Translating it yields CASSRDSGGSEKLFF.